This entry describes one TCR beta chain. This CDR3 has 15 residues. V was clipped by 6 bases and J by 1 base, with 14 bases between them. CDR1 is MNHEY, CDR2 SVGAGI, per germline. It was with a sample-barcoded 5' primer and a J-beta primer mix that a second PCR of roughly 6 to 11 cycles was run. From the 5' RACE reads, TCRdb called clonotypes with MiXCR, one entry per CDR3 protein. This table has about 2 million distinct CDR3 sequences, about 50% appearing once. This entry belongs to a study of blood T cells in healthy people across ages. The genes are TRBV6-5 and TRBJ2-3; tentative D call: TRBD1 (6 bases). The sample was blood. The sequence came from a woman aged 40-49 years in good health. The CDR3 loop reads CASSNRQVGTDTQYF. In DNA, the CDR3 is TGTGCCAGCAGCAACAGACAGGTTGGCACAGATACGCAGTATTTT.